This TCR beta chain appears in the sequencing data of a study of regulatory T cells in long-lasting Graves disease. The V and J ends lost 0 bases and 2 bases respectively, with 13 bases between them. The CDR3 consists of 17 residues. Germline CDR1 reads KGHSH; CDR2 reads LQKENI. Time point defined: newly diagnosed GD, antithyroid drugs for less than 3 months. Following extraction of RNA from PBMCs, that RNA was used to make the TCR library. The TCR beta library used iRepertoire HTBI primers with Arm-PCR amplification of CDR3. TCRdb independently ran MiXCR on the multiplex PCR reads; one entry per CDR3 protein. The data contain under 800,000 distinct CDR3 sequences, about 15% of them singletons. The sample was also reused in another study, on T cells in Graves' hyperthyroidism and ophthalmopathy.

This chain joins TRBV18 and TRBJ2-2; a possible D gene is TRBD1 (5 bases). Sample: peripheral blood mononuclear cells (PBMCs), taken at new diagnosis, from a patient treated with antithyroid drugs. The TCR sequence derives from a woman in her thirties with Graves disease. The DNA for the CDR3 is TGTGCCAGCTCACCACCGGGCGCACAGGACAACACCGGGGAGCTGTTTTTT. It yields the protein CASSPPGAQDNTGELFF.